A selection of T cell receptor beta chains follows, all from one sample in a study of CD8 T cells in Susac syndrome. TCRdb reanalysed the immunoSEQ multiplex PCR reads using MiXCR and keeps one entry per CDR3 protein. The repertoire holds just over 300,000 distinct CDR3 sequences, with about 90% as singletons. The sequencing sample was made of CD4+ T cells from PBMCs. These TCRs come from a human donor with multiple sclerosis. Each CDR3 is given with its conserved first and last residue. The D gene is left open where the match is weak. Expanded clones get a size class; other rows say once, few or many, or leave the size out.

V	D	J	length	size	DNA	CDR3
TRBV20-1	NA	TRBJ2-1	18	NA	TGCAGTGCTAGTTCACCCCCCACAACAGGGAAAGCCTACAATGAGCAGTTCTTC	CSASSPPTTGKAYNEQFF
TRBV10-2	NA	TRBJ2-3	16	NA	TGCGCCAGCGGTCGGGGCGGCCAGGGAAGCACAGATACGCAGTATTTT	CASGRGGQGSTDTQYF
TRBV7-3	NA	TRBJ2-4	15	NA	TGTGCCAGCAGCTTAAGGCCCGTGGACTCGGGCATTCAGTACTTC	CASSLRPVDSGIQYF
TRBV20-1	TRBD2	TRBJ2-3	13	NA	TGCAGTGCATCTAGCGGGACTACAGATACGCAGTATTTT	CSASSGTTDTQYF
TRBV3-1	NA	TRBJ1-2	15	NA	TGTGCCAGCAGCCAAGACCGATCACGGAGCTATGGCTACACCTTC	CASSQDRSRSYGYTF
TRBV3-1	TRBD2	TRBJ2-7	13	NA	TGTGCCAGCAGCCAAGGGGAGGGCTACGAGCAGTGCTTC	CASSQGEGYEQCF
TRBV2	NA	TRBJ2-1	14	NA	TGTGCCAGCAGTTGGACAGGGAGGGACAATGAGCAGTTCTTC	CASSWTGRDNEQFF
TRBV23-1	NA	TRBJ1-1	14	NA	TGCGCCAGCCCACCGGCGAGGATGAACACTGAAGCTTTCTTT	CASPPARMNTEAFF
TRBV5-6	TRBD2	TRBJ2-1	20	NA	TGTGCCAGCAGCTCAGGTTCTAGCGGGAGGTCCCACTTTGCCTACAATGAGCAGTTCTTC	CASSSGSSGRSHFAYNEQFF
TRBV7-7	NA	TRBJ2-5	16	NA	TGTGCTAGCAGCTTAGCGACGCGGGGTCCTCAAGAGACCCAGTACTTC	CASSLATRGPQETQYF
TRBV6-2/TRBV6-3	TRBD1	TRBJ2-7	12	once	TGTGCCAGCAGTGGACAGGGAGACGAGCAGTACTTC	CASSGQGDEQYF
TRBV7-9	NA	TRBJ1-6	13	NA	TGTGCCAGCCGAGGTTCCTATAATTCACCCCTCCACTTT	CASRGSYNSPLHF
TRBV5-1	NA	TRBJ2-7	12	NA	TGCGCCAGCACAAGGGACAACTACGAGCAGTACTTC	CASTRDNYEQYF
TRBV10-3	NA	TRBJ1-5	13	NA	TGTGCCATCAGTGAGGGGCGGCATCAGCCCCAGCATTTT	CAISEGRHQPQHF
TRBV25-1	TRBD2	TRBJ2-1	15	NA	TGTGCCAGCAGTAGGACTAGCGGGGCCTACAATGAGCAGTTCTTC	CASSRTSGAYNEQFF
TRBV20-1	NA	TRBJ2-1	13	NA	TGCAGTGCTAGAGACTCATTCGTGAATGAGCAGTTCTTC	CSARDSFVNEQFF
TRBV20-1	NA	TRBJ1-5	14	NA	TGCAGTGCTTCCCACGGTTATAGCAATCAGCCCCAGCATTTT	CSASHGYSNQPQHF
TRBV3-1	TRBD1	TRBJ1-2	14	NA	TGTGCCAGCAGGCAAGAGACAGGGACTTATGGCTACACCTTC	CASRQETGTYGYTF
TRBV4-1	NA	TRBJ1-3	17	NA	TGCGCCAGCAGCCCTTTTGGTAAGGGCCGTTCTGGAAACACCATATATTTT	CASSPFGKGRSGNTIYF
TRBV5-4	TRBD2	TRBJ2-5	16	NA	TGTGCCAGCAGCACTCCTTTAGCGGGAGGACAAGAGACCCAGTACTTC	CASSTPLAGGQETQYF
TRBV7-2	TRBD2	TRBJ2-7	19	NA	TGTGCCAGCAGCTTAGCGCCGGGCAGCCCGGGCGGGAGGCCCGGCGAGCAGTACTTC	CASSLAPGSPGGRPGEQYF
TRBV5-5	TRBD2	TRBJ2-7	15	NA	TGTGCCAGCAGCCCTTTAGCGGGAAAGGATTACGAGCAGTACTTC	CASSPLAGKDYEQYF
TRBV2	NA	TRBJ1-2	13	NA	TGTGCCAGCAGTGATCAGGGGTCCTATGGCTACACCTTC	CASSDQGSYGYTF
TRBV5-1	TRBD2	TRBJ2-2	16	NA	TGCGCCAGCAGCTTACGCGGGGGAGCGAACACCGGGGAGCTGTTTTTT	CASSLRGGANTGELFF
TRBV6-5	TRBD1	TRBJ1-1	16	NA	TGTGCCAGCAGTTATAGGGACAGAGCCCGTAACACTGAAGCTTTCTTT	CASSYRDRARNTEAFF
TRBV18	NA	TRBJ1-2	14	NA	TGTGCCAGCTCACCACCGGGGCGAAACTATGGCTACACCTTC	CASSPPGRNYGYTF
TRBV7-9	NA	TRBJ2-7	11	NA	TGTGCCAGCAGCTTAGTCAGCGAGCAGTACTTC	CASSLVSEQYF
TRBV6-6	NA	TRBJ1-1	13	NA	TGTGCCAGCAGTTACGAGGGGAGCGTACGGGCTTTCTTT	CASSYEGSVRAFF
TRBV5-4	NA	TRBJ2-5	15	NA	TGTGCCAGCAGGCCAGGTGGGGGGTCGGGGGAGACCCAGTACTTC	CASRPGGGSGETQYF
TRBV20-1	NA	TRBJ1-2	13	NA	TGCAGTGCTACCCCCGGGACTGACTATGGCTACACCTTC	CSATPGTDYGYTF
TRBV27	TRBD1	TRBJ1-4	17	NA	TGTGCCAGCAGTCCCTCACGTGCGACAGGGGGGAATGAAAAACTGTTTTTT	CASSPSRATGGNEKLFF
TRBV4-1	NA	TRBJ2-7	16	few	TGCGCCAGCAGCCAACCAGGGGCCCATGGGTCCTACGAGCAGTACTTC	CASSQPGAHGSYEQYF
TRBV30	TRBD1	TRBJ1-2	14	once	TGTGCCTGGAGTGTGGGACAGGGGGCCTATGGCTACACCTTC	CAWSVGQGAYGYTF
TRBV6-6	NA	TRBJ2-5	12	NA	TGTGCCAGCAGGCGGACAGCGGAGACCCAGTACTTC	CASRRTAETQYF
TRBV2	NA	TRBJ1-1	16	NA	TGTGCCAGCAGTGGAGGGTGGGCCGCAGAGAACACTGAAGCTTTCTTT	CASSGGWAAENTEAFF
TRBV2	NA	TRBJ2-5	15	NA	TGTGCCAGCAGCGCCGAGACAGCTTCAGGAGAGACCCAGTACTTC	CASSAETASGETQYF
TRBV20-1	NA	TRBJ1-1	14	NA	TGCAGTGCTATGAGACGGATAAGAAACACTGAAGCTTTCTTT	CSAMRRIRNTEAFF